The sequence of this T cell receptor beta chain was determined in a study of a mutant IDH1 vaccine in newly diagnosed glioma. On the study more broadly: Investigators started vaccination 4-6 weeks after radiotherapy alone, or with temozolomide cycles. Antecedent treatment encompassed radiotherapy, temozolomide, or their combination; the majority received both.

Time point here: week 35, safety follow-up. Vaccination comprised doses that each held 300 ug of mutant IDH1 20-mer peptide, plus topical imiquimod. Patients in the study were vaccinated eight times, receiving shots in weeks 1, 3, 5, 7, 11, 15, 19 and 23. Repertoires were generated with immunoSEQ multiplex PCR, while TCRdb's copy carries only in-frame clones and drops some. Here the sample spans approximately 61,000 clones, 81% being singletons. To note about this clone: The antigen remains undetermined.

Germline CDR1 and CDR2: SGDLS and YYNGEE. This CDR3 is built from 15 residues. V lost 1 base, J lost 4 bases, and 12 bases lay in between. The chain has TRBV9 and TRBJ2-1; D might be TRBD1 (6 bases). The clonotype comes from a middle-aged man with glioma. Sequencing used PBMCs, obtained from a glioma patient whose treatment included an IDH1 peptide vaccine. The CDR3 spells CASSVRTEPYNEQFF. DNA for the CDR3: TGTGCCAGCAGCGTAAGGACAGAGCCTTACAATGAGCAGTTCTTC.